Given below is one TCR beta chain in context. Germline V lookup: CDR1 MNHEY, CDR2 SVGAGI. The junction had 2 bases not matched to a gene; V was cut back by 2 bases and J by 5 bases. The CDR3 runs to 15 residues. The source of the sample is a study of control samples from healthy donors and cancer patients. Assay used: immunoSEQ multiplex PCR; TCRdb lists only in-frame clones, some missing. The sample gives 160,000 or so clones, about 94% of which show up once; roughly 0.64% is in the top ten. Sequencing used blood. The origin of this receptor is a woman in her 30s in good health. The genes are TRBV6-5 and TRBJ2-1; 11 nucleotides agree with TRBD2. CDR3 loop: CASSYRGLADNEQFF. CDR3 DNA: TGTGCCAGCAGTTACAGGGGACTAGCGGACAATGAGCAGTTCTTC.